The source of this T cell receptor beta chain is a study of blood T cell repertoires in COVID-19. As for the study in general: Specimens from acute and convalescent COVID-19 originated in the United States, Italy and Spain. T cells, B-cell-depleted T cells, or PBMCs provided the cDNA or gDNA that served as material.

The CDR3 has 17 residues. Trimming cost V 6 bases and J 6 bases; bases outside gene matches: 18. Germline V gene lookup returns CDR1 SGHTA and CDR2 FQGNSA. Original processing notes: Cell counts per sample came from amplifying reference gene primers. TCRdb's copy holds only in-frame clones and misses some; the assay was immunoSEQ multiplex PCR. D and trimming come from the DNA, and the V and J calls and clone size come from that table. The data hold under 55,000 clones, with around 92% observed a single time. This rearrangement joins TRBV7-2 to TRBJ2-7; 9 nucleotides line up with TRBD1. The origin of this receptor is a human donor in a cohort sampled during active COVID-19. Source material: peripheral blood. CDR3 sequence (DNA): TGTGCCAGCAGGCCCAACCCGGGACAGGGAATGAGGTCCGAGCAGTACTTC. As protein: CASRPNPGQGMRSEQYF.